Listed below are T cell receptor beta chains from one sample, sequenced in a study of CXCR3-negative and CXCR3-positive naive CD8 T cells. TCRdb reprocessed the 5' RACE reads; each CDR3 protein has one entry and no DNA is given. The sample includes roughly 99,000 distinct CDR3 sequences. Sequencing was carried out using naive CXCR3+ CD8+ T cells from blood. The receptors originated from a human donor in good health. Some clones in this sample may be carry-over from other donors' samples. Each CDR3 is given with its conserved first and last residue.

j_call v_call cdr3_aa
TRBJ2-5 TRBV12-3/TRBV12-4 CASTATGSRETQYF
TRBJ2-3 TRBV12-3/TRBV12-4 CASSLGAGQDTQYF
TRBJ2-1 TRBV12-3/TRBV12-4 CASSTGPRDLDEQFF
TRBJ2-2 TRBV20-1 CSARDHRDTGELFF
TRBJ1-1 TRBV7-2 CASSPLLSTGGGRDTEAFF
TRBJ2-1 TRBV7-6 CASSLRGTSGGAYNEQFF
TRBJ1-5 TRBV7-9 CASSLGESSNQPQHF
TRBJ2-7 TRBV7-9 CASSPITGYEQYF
TRBJ1-5 TRBV6-6 CASSYGPRAGGINQPQHF
TRBJ2-7 TRBV11-2 CASIGGNYEQYF
TRBJ2-7 TRBV7-9 CASRGQYEQYF
TRBJ2-1 TRBV7-7 CASSMWTSEDEQFF
TRBJ2-7 TRBV12-3/TRBV12-4 CASSPRGISYEQYF
TRBJ2-7 TRBV12-3/TRBV12-4 CASSVYRGYEQYF
TRBJ2-2 TRBV7-2 CASSLILAGGYNTGELFF